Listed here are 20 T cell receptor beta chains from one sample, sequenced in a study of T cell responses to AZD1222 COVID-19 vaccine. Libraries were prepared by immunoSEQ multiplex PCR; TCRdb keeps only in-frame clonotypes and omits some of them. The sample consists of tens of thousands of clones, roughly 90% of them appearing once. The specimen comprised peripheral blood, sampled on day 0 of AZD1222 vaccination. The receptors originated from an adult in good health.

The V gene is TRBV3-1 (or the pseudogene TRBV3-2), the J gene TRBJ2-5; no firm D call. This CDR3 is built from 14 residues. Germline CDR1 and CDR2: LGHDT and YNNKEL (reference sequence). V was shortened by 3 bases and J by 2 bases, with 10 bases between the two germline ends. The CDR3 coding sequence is TGTGCCAGCAGCCAGCGGTCCAGACAAGAGACCCAGTACTTC. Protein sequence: CASSQRSRQETQYF.

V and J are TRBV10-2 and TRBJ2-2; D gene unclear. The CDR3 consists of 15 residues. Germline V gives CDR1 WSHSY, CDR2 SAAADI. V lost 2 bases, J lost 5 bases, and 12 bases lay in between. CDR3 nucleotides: TGCGCCAGCAGTGAGCCGGCAGCCGATACCGGGGAGCTGTTTTTT. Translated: CASSEPAADTGELFF.

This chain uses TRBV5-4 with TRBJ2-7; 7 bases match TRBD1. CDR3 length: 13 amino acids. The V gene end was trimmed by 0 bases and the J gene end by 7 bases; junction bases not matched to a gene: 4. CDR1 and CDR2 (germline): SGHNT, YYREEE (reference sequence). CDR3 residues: CASSLDRGDEQYF. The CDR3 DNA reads TGTGCCAGCAGCTTGGACAGGGGTGATGAGCAGTACTTC.

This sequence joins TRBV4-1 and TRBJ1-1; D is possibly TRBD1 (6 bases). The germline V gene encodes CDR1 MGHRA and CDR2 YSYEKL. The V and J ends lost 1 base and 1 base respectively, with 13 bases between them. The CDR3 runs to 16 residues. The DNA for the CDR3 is TGCGCCAGCAGCCAAGCTCCTACGGGACAGAACACTGAAGCTTTCTTT. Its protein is CASSQAPTGQNTEAFF.

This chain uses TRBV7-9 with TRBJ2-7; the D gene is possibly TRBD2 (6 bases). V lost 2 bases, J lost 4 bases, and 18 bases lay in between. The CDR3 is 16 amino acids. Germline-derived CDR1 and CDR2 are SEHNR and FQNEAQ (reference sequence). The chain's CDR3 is CASSLSRGAEKYEQYF. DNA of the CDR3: TGTGCCAGCAGCTTATCCCGCGGGGCAGAGAAATACGAGCAGTACTTC.

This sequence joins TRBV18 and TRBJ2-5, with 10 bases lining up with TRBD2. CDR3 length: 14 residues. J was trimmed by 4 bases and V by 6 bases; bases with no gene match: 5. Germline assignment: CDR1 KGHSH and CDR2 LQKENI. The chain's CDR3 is CASSEREGGETQYF. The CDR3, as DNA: TGTGCCAGCTCTGAGCGGGAGGGAGGAGAGACCCAGTACTTC.

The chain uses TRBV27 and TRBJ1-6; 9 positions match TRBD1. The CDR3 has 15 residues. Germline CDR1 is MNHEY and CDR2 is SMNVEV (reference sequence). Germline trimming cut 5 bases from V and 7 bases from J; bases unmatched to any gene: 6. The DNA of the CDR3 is TGTGCCAGCAGTGCCGGACAGGGGAGGAATTCACCCCTCCACTTT. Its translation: CASSAGQGRNSPLHF.

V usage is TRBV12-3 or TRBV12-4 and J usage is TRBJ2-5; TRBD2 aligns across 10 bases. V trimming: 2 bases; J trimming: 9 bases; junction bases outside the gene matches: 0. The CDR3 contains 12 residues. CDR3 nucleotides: TGTGCCAGCAGTTTAACTAGCGGGGCCCAGTACTTC. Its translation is CASSLTSGAQYF.

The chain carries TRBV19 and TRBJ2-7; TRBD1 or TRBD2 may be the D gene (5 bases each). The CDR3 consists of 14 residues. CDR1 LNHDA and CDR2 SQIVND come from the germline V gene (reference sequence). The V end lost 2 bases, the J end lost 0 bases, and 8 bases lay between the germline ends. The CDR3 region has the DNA TGTGCCAGTAGTATAAGAGGGACCTCCTACGAGCAGTACTTC. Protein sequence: CASSIRGTSYEQYF.

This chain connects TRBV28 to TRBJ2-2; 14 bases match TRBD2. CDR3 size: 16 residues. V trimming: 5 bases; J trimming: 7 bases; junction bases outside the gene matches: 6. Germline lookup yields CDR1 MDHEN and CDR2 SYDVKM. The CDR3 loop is CASSRLAGGGSGELFF. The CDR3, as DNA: TGTGCCAGCAGTCGACTAGCGGGAGGGGGGAGCGGGGAGCTGTTTTTT.

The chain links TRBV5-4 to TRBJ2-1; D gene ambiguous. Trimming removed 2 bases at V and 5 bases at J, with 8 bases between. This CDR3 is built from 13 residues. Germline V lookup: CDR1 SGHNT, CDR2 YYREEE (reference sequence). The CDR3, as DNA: TGTGCCAGCAGCTTTCTCGGAAACAATGAGCAGTTCTTC. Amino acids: CASSFLGNNEQFF.

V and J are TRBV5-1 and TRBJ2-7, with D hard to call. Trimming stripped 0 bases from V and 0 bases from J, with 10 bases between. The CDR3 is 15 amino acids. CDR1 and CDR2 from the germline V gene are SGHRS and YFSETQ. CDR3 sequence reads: CASSLGHTSSYEQYF. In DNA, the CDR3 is TGCGCCAGCAGCTTGGGGCACACGAGCTCCTACGAGCAGTACTTC.

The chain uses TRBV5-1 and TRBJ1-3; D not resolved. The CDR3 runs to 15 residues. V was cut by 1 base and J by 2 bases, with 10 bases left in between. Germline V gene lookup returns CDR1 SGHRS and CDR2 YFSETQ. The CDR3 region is CASSLPPPTGNTIYF. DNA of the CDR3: TGCGCCAGCAGCTTGCCTCCTCCAACTGGAAACACCATATATTTT.

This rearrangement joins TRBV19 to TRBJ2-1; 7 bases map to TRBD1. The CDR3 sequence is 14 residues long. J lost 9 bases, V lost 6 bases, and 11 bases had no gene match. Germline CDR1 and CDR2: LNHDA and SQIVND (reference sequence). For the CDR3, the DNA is TGTGCCAGTAGCCTTACAGGGGTTTTCGGTGAGCAGTTCTTC. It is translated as CASSLTGVFGEQFF. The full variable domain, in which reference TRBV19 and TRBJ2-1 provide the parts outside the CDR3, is DGGITQSPKYLFRKEGQNVTLSCEQNLNHDAMYWYRQDPGQGLRLIYYSQIVNDFQKGDIAEGYSVSREKKESFPLTVTSAQKNPTAFYLCASSLTGVFGEQFFGPGTRLTVL.

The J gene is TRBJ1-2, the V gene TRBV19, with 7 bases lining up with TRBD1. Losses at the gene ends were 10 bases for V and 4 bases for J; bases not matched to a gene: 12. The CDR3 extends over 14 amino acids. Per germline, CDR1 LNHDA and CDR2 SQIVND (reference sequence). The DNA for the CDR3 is TGTGCCACCCATGGTGGGACAGAAGTCTATGGCTACACCTTC. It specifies CATHGGTEVYGYTF. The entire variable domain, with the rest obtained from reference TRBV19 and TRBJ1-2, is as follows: DGGITQSPKYLFRKEGQNVTLSCEQNLNHDAMYWYRQDPGQGLRLIYYSQIVNDFQKGDIAEGYSVSREKKESFPLTVTSAQKNPTAFYLCATHGGTEVYGYTFGSGTRLTVV.

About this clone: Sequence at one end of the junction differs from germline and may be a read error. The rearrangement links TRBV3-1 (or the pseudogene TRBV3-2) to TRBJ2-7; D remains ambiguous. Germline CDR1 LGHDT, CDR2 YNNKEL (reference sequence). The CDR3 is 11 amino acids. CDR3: CASSEQRILHF. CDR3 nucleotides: TGTGCCAGCAGCGAACAGAGGATCTTACACTTC.

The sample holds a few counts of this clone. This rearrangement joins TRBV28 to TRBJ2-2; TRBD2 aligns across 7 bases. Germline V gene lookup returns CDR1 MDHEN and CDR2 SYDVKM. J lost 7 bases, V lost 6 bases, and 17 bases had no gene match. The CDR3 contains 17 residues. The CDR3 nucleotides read TGTGCCAGCAGCCAAAACCTAGGGCTAGCGGACCACGGGGAGCTGTTTTTT. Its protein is CASSQNLGLADHGELFF.

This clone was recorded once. The CDR3: CAWSVRWGNQPQHF. For the CDR3, the DNA is TGTGCCTGGAGTGTACGATGGGGGAATCAGCCCCAGCATTTT. The rearrangement uses TRBV30 and TRBJ1-5, with D perhaps TRBD1 (5 bases). From germline, CDR1 is GTSNPN and CDR2 SVGIG (reference sequence). Trimming pared 0 bases from V and 4 bases from J, leaving 10 bases between. The CDR3 sequence is 14 residues long.

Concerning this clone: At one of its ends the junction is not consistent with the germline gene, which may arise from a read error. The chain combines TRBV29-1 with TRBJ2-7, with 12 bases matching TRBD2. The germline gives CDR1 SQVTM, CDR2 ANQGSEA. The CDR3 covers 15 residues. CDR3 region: CSVLGTSGRSFEQYF. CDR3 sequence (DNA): TGCAGCGTACTAGGGACTAGCGGGCGTTCCTTCGAGCAGTACTTC.

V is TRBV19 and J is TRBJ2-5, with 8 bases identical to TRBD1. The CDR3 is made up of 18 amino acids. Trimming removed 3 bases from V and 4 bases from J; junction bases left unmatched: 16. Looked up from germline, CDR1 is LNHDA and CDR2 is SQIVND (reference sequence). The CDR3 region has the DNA TGTGCCAGTAGTATCGGACAGGGTTCCCCCCGGGCCCCAGAGACCCAGTACTTC. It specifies CASSIGQGSPRAPETQYF.